This is a list of T cell receptor beta chains from one sample in a study of shared clonotypes between healthy human individuals. Clones were sequenced by immunoSEQ multiplex PCR, and TCRdb holds only the in-frame ones, with some missing. The table records 730,000 or so clones, around 72% of them present only once. The sequencing sample was made of memory CD4+ T cells sorted from blood. The source of these receptors is a woman aged 30 to 39 in good health. CDR3s include the opening cysteine and the closing phenylalanine or tryptophan. A D gene is named only where the DNA matches it firmly. Some rows have no size entry. The others give once, few or many, or a class for an expanded clone.

abundance,j_gene,d_gene,v_gene,CDR3aa,CDR3nt
.,TRBJ2-1,TRBD2,TRBV11-3,CASSGRAYNEQFF,TGTGCCAGCAGTGGGAGGGCTTATAATGAGCAGTTCTTC
few,TRBJ1-2,.,TRBV18,CASSPGPGGDYGYTF,TGTGCCAGCTCACCGGGTCCCGGGGGCGACTATGGCTACACCTTC
few,TRBJ2-2,.,TRBV6-6,CASSRSTGELFF,TGTGCCAGCAGTAGAAGCACCGGGGAGCTGTTTTTT
.,TRBJ1-1,.,TRBV19,CASSTTTGPAFF,TGTGCCAGTAGTACCACGACAGGTCCAGCTTTCTTT
once,TRBJ2-7,.,TRBV28,CASSPPRGGNEQYF,TGTGCCAGCAGCCCACCTAGGGGGGGTAACGAGCAGTACTTC
.,TRBJ1-1,TRBD1,TRBV7-9,CASSPGQRNTEAFF,TGTGCCAGCAGCCCGGGACAGAGGAACACTGAAGCTTTCTTT
.,TRBJ2-7,TRBD2,TRBV4-1,CASSQLVGGTYEQYF,TGCGCCAGCAGCCAATTGGTGGGGGGGACCTACGAGCAGTACTTC
few,TRBJ1-5,TRBD1,TRBV27,CASSLPFRDRGPYSNQPQHF,TGTGCCAGCAGTTTACCTTTCCGGGACAGGGGACCTTATAGCAATCAGCCCCAGCATTTT
.,TRBJ2-1,TRBD2,TRBV29-1,CSVAHSGSNYNEQFF,TGCAGCGTCGCCCATAGCGGGAGTAACTACAATGAGCAGTTCTTC
.,TRBJ2-1,TRBD2,TRBV28,CASSVSAGGINEQFF,TGTGCCAGCAGTGTCTCAGCGGGAGGTATCAATGAGCAGTTCTTC
once,TRBJ2-6,.,TRBV5-1,CASSLAFFSGTGANVLTF,TGCGCCAGCAGCTTGGCCTTCTTCTCGGGAACTGGGGCCAACGTCCTGACTTTC
.,TRBJ1-2,TRBD1,TRBV27,CASTRGSQGNYGYTF,TGTGCCAGCACCCGAGGCTCACAGGGGAACTATGGCTACACCTTC
.,TRBJ2-7,.,TRBV11-2,CASKGAGIYEQYF,TGTGCCAGCAAAGGGGCAGGAATCTACGAGCAGTACTTC
.,TRBJ1-2,TRBD1,TRBV28,CASTPEGADYGYTF,TGTGCCAGCACCCCCGAGGGGGCCGACTATGGCTACACCTTC
.,TRBJ2-1,TRBD2,TRBV5-6,CATSGVGGRTFF,TGTGCCACCTCGGGTGTTGGCGGGAGAACGTTCTTC
.,TRBJ2-5,.,TRBV6-1,CASSEVLSRGQETQYF,TGTGCCAGCAGTGAAGTCTTATCCAGGGGACAAGAGACCCAGTACTTC
.,TRBJ2-7,TRBD2,TRBV19,CASSVSGGQSSYEQYF,TGTGCCAGTAGTGTAAGCGGGGGCCAATCATCCTACGAGCAGTACTTC
.,TRBJ1-1,.,TRBV11-2,CASSLRGMTDTEAFF,TGTGCCAGCAGCTTGAGGGGCATGACCGACACTGAAGCTTTCTTT
few,TRBJ2-5,TRBD2,TRBV7-7,CASSALAGVWETQYF,TGTGCCAGCAGTGCCCTAGCGGGAGTATGGGAGACCCAGTACTTC
few,TRBJ2-2,.,TRBV7-9,CASSSQSYGELFF,TGTGCCAGCAGCTCCCAATCGTACGGGGAGCTGTTTTTT
.,TRBJ2-1,TRBD2,TRBV14,CASSHLAGSYNEQFF,TGTGCCAGCAGCCACCTAGCGGGATCCTACAATGAGCAGTTCTTC
.,TRBJ2-7,.,TRBV11-2,CASSPRTESSYEQYF,TGTGCCAGCAGCCCGCGGACAGAAAGCTCCTACGAGCAGTACTTC
.,TRBJ1-1,.,TRBV28,CASSSGRLNTEAFF,TGTGCCAGCAGTTCTGGACGGCTGAACACTGAAGCTTTCTTT
.,TRBJ1-2,.,TRBV5-1,CASSPGQLNNNYGYTF,TGCGCCAGCAGCCCCGGACAACTAAATAATAACTATGGCTACACCTTC
.,TRBJ1-4,.,TRBV28,CASSPWTSPEEKLFF,TGTGCCAGCAGTCCCTGGACCTCACCCGAGGAAAAACTGTTTTTT
once,TRBJ2-3,TRBD2,TRBV9,CASSLAGTSGPQNTQYF,TGTGCCAGCAGCCTAGCCGGGACTAGCGGCCCACAGAATACGCAGTATTTT
once,TRBJ2-1,TRBD2,TRBV28,CASSSGTSSYNEQFF,TGTGCCAGCAGTTCCGGGACTAGCTCCTACAATGAGCAGTTCTTC
.,TRBJ2-5,TRBD2,TRBV7-9,CASSRLTGGETQYF,TGTGCCAGCAGCCGACTGACGGGAGGAGAGACCCAGTACTTC
once,TRBJ2-3,TRBD2,TRBV9,CASSVGLAGFSDTQYF,TGTGCCAGCAGCGTAGGGCTAGCGGGATTCTCAGATACGCAGTATTTT
few,TRBJ1-2,TRBD1,TRBV29-1,CSAQRQGEYGYTF,TGCAGCGCACAAAGACAGGGAGAGTATGGCTACACCTTC